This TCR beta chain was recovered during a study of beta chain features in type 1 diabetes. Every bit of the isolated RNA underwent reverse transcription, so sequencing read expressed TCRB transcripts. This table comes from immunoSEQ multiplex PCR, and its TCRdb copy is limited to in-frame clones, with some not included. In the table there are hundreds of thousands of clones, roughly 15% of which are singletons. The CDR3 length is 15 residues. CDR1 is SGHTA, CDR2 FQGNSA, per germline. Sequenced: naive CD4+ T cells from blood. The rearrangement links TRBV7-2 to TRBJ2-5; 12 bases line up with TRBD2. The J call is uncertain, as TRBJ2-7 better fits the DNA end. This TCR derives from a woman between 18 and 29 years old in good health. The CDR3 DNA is TGTGCCAGCAGCTTCGGACTAGCGGGAATCTACGAGCAGTACTTC. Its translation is CASSFGLAGIYEQYF.